The 25 T cell receptor beta chains reported below all come from one sample, sequenced in a study of T cells in localized non-small cell lung cancer. Clones were read by immunoSEQ multiplex PCR, and TCRdb kept only the in-frame ones, dropping some. The sample has some 90,000 clones; about 87% are singletons. The input for sequencing was peripheral blood, taken before any cancer treatment. These receptors all come from a man between 40 and 75 years old with stage I squamous cell lung carcinoma.

The CDR3: CASSQEGRVAGYTF. DNA of the CDR3: TGTGCCAGCAGCCAAGAAGGCCGCGTAGCGGGATACACCTTC. The chain carries TRBV4-2 and TRBJ1-2, with D unresolved. The CDR3 consists of 14 residues. Per germline, CDR1 LGHNA and CDR2 YNFKEQ. The germline V and J ends were trimmed by 0 bases and 11 bases, with 16 bases remaining between them.

The V and J genes are TRBV6-1 and TRBJ1-1, with 8 bases identical to TRBD1. Germline V gene lookup returns CDR1 MNHNS and CDR2 SASEGT. The V segment lost 3 bases and the J segment 3 bases; nucleotides outside the gene matches: 6. The CDR3 loop spans 15 amino acids. CDR3 sequence reads: CASSETTGEDTEAFF. For the CDR3, the DNA is TGTGCCAGCAGTGAGACGACAGGGGAGGACACTGAAGCTTTCTTT.

The V gene is TRBV9, the J gene TRBJ2-1; D ambiguous. Germline V lookup: CDR1 SGDLS, CDR2 YYNGEE. Trimming stripped 0 bases from V and 10 bases from J, with 8 bases between. The CDR3 sequence is 12 residues long. CDR3 in amino acids: CASSVGVGEQFF. Written as DNA, the CDR3 is TGTGCCAGCAGCGTAGGTGTGGGGGAGCAGTTCTTC.

The chain couples TRBV28 to TRBJ1-2; 9 bases align to TRBD1. V gave up 6 bases and J gave up 5 bases; unmatched junction bases: 7. The CDR3 has 14 residues. In germline, CDR1 is MDHEN, CDR2 SYDVKM. The CDR3, as DNA: TGTGCCAGCAGGACAACCGGGACAGGGTATGGCTACACCTTC. Protein sequence: CASRTTGTGYGYTF.

This sequence joins TRBV5-1 and TRBJ2-2; D not resolved. The CDR3 is 14 residues long. Per the germline V gene, CDR1 is SGHRS and CDR2 is YFSETQ. Trimming shortened V by 7 bases and J by 4 bases, and 14 bases separated the two germline ends. CDR3 sequence reads: CASRDPIGTGELFF. DNA for the CDR3: TGCGCCAGCCGAGACCCTATTGGCACCGGGGAGCTGTTTTTT.

Regarding this clone: The same CDR3 also results from other DNA sequences found in this sample. CDR3 sequence: CASSLVGQRNTEAFF. CDR3 DNA: TGTGCCAGCAGCTTAGTGGGACAGAGGAACACTGAAGCTTTCTTT. The chain joins TRBV7-2 to TRBJ1-1; 7 nucleotides agree with TRBD1. J lost 1 base, V lost 1 base, and 3 bases had no gene match. The germline CDR1 and CDR2 sequences are SGHTA and FQGNSA. This CDR3 is built from 15 residues.

V gene TRBV6-1 combines with J gene TRBJ1-1; D call uncertain. The germline gives CDR1 MNHNS, CDR2 SASEGT. Deletions cut 0 bases from V and 1 base from J, with 12 bases between. The CDR3 length is 16 residues. The CDR3 protein is CASSEALQRPNTEAFF. As DNA, the CDR3 is TGTGCCAGCAGTGAAGCTTTGCAAAGACCGAACACTGAAGCTTTCTTT.

The chain joins TRBV27 to TRBJ1-6; 8 bases are shared with TRBD1. V trimming: 3 bases; J trimming: 6 bases; junction bases outside the gene matches: 7. In germline, CDR1 is MNHEY, CDR2 SMNVEV (reference sequence). CDR3 length: 16 amino acids. The CDR3 DNA is TGTGCCAGCAGTTTCTCGGACAGGGTTGGTAATTCACCCCTCCACTTT. It is translated as CASSFSDRVGNSPLHF.

The CDR3 DNA is TGCGCCAGCAGCCAAGAGGCGGGGGTGTACAATGAGCAGTTCTTC. Its protein product is CASSQEAGVYNEQFF. The chain joins TRBV4-1 to TRBJ2-1; 7 bases are a match to TRBD2. The germline V gene has CDR1 MGHRA and CDR2 YSYEKL. The J segment lost 4 bases and the V segment lost 0 bases, leaving 3 bases of the junction unmatched. There are 15 residues in the CDR3.

This clone was recorded a few times. This chain links TRBV4-3 with TRBJ2-1; TRBD2 aligns across 13 bases. There are 14 residues in the CDR3. The V and J ends lost 1 base and 12 bases, in that order; junction bases with no gene match: 3. Germline CDR1 and CDR2: LGHNA and YSLEER. This CDR3 is CASSQGLAGGGQFF. Written as DNA, the CDR3 is TGCGCCAGCAGCCAAGGACTAGCGGGGGGTGGGCAGTTCTTC.

For this clone: Relative to the germline gene, one junction end is altered; a read error may explain this. V is TRBV5-5 and J is TRBJ1-2; 8 bases are a match to TRBD1. CDR3 length: 12 residues. Germline loops: CDR1 SGHKS, CDR2 YYEKEE (reference sequence). The DNA of the CDR3 is TGTGCCAGCAGCCCGGACAGGGACCCAAGTTCCTTC. Protein sequence: CASSPDRDPSSF.

This chain uses TRBV5-1 with TRBJ1-5; TRBD1 agrees at 7 bases. The CDR3 spans 15 residues. The trim removed 0 bases at V and 3 bases at J, leaving 3 bases unmatched. The germline V gene has CDR1 SGHRS and CDR2 YFSETQ. CDR3 amino acids: CASSLEGAVNQPQHF. CDR3 in DNA: TGCGCCAGCAGCTTGGAGGGGGCCGTCAATCAGCCCCAGCATTTT.

The chain carries TRBV6-5 and TRBJ1-4; no clear D. The germline V gene has CDR1 MNHEY and CDR2 SVGAGI. The V end lost 8 bases, the J end lost 9 bases, and 16 bases lay between the germline ends. This CDR3 is 13 amino acids long. In DNA, the CDR3 is TGTGCCAGCGAATCCCCCGGGGAAAAAAAACTGTTTTTT. Translation: CASESPGEKKLFF.

This clone was counted a few times. The chain combines TRBV18 with TRBJ1-2; TRBD1 agrees at 8 bases. Germline V gene lookup returns CDR1 KGHSH and CDR2 LQKENI. CDR3 length: 15 residues. V shed 5 bases and J 5 bases; nucleotides not matched to a gene: 10. The CDR3 DNA sequence: TGTGCCAGCTCAATCGGACAGGGCCGCGGTTATGGCTACACCTTC. The encoded protein is CASSIGQGRGYGYTF.

This chain uses TRBV27 with TRBJ2-7; 8 bases align to TRBD1. CDR3 length equals 14 residues. V was pared by 6 bases and J by 7 bases, with 11 bases of the junction left unmatched. From germline, CDR1 is MNHEY and CDR2 SMNVEV (reference sequence). The CDR3 nucleotides are TGTGCCAGCAGCACCACCACAGGGGGGAGTGAGCAGTACTTC. The encoded protein is CASSTTTGGSEQYF.

V gene TRBV5-1 combines with J gene TRBJ2-7; 8 bases map to TRBD1. V was pared by 4 bases and J by 2 bases, with 5 bases of the junction left unmatched. The germline V gene has CDR1 SGHRS and CDR2 YFSETQ. The CDR3 is 14 residues long. The DNA of the CDR3 is TGCGCCAGCAGCCTGGGACAGGCTACCTACGAGCAGTACTTC. Residues: CASSLGQATYEQYF.

V usage is TRBV5-1 and J usage is TRBJ2-1, with D possibly being TRBD1 (6 bases). Trimming took 5 bases from V and 0 from J, leaving 12 bases between them. Germline CDR1 and CDR2: SGHRS and YFSETQ. CDR3 length: 15 residues. The CDR3 coding sequence is TGCGCCAGCAGGATCCAGGGGAGCTCCTACAATGAGCAGTTCTTC. Translating it yields CASRIQGSSYNEQFF.

The genes are TRBV2 and TRBJ1-2; no definite D call. Germline-derived CDR1 and CDR2 are SNHLY and FYNNEI. The V gene lost 3 bases and the J gene lost 8 bases, with 16 bases spanning the gap. The CDR3 covers 14 residues. CDR3 residues: CASSDATGRGGYTF. The CDR3 coding sequence is TGTGCCAGCAGTGATGCTACGGGGAGAGGGGGCTACACCTTC.

This clone was recorded once. This rearrangement joins TRBV19 to TRBJ1-5; D gene ambiguous. V lost 1 base and J lost 7, with 14 bases in between. Germline lookup yields CDR1 LNHDA and CDR2 SQIVND (reference sequence). The CDR3 totals 15 residues. The DNA of the CDR3 is TGTGCCAGTAGTATAGGATGGGCGATAGACCAGCCCCAGCATTTT. Translation: CASSIGWAIDQPQHF.

This chain uses TRBV4-1 with TRBJ1-4; D might be TRBD1 (6 bases). Per the germline V gene, CDR1 is MGHRA and CDR2 is YSYEKL. V lost 4 bases and J lost 4, with 16 bases in between. The CDR3 is made up of 16 amino acids. This CDR3 reads CASSRVGGTSNEKLFF. Written as DNA, the CDR3 is TGCGCCAGCAGCCGGGTGGGTGGGACAAGTAATGAAAAACTGTTTTTT.

The chain couples TRBV18 to TRBJ2-2; no firm D call. The ends were cut back, 8 bases at V and 2 bases at J, with 9 bases in the middle. This CDR3 has 13 amino acids. Per germline, CDR1 KGHSH and CDR2 LQKENI. The CDR3 sequence: CASDASNTGELFF. DNA of the CDR3: TGTGCCAGCGACGCGTCCAACACCGGGGAGCTGTTTTTT.

This clone appeared a few times. The chain carries TRBV7-2 and TRBJ2-7; maybe TRBD1 (7 bases). Germline values: CDR1 SGHTA, CDR2 FQGNSA. Between the trimmed V and J ends, which lost 3 bases and 3 bases, there was a span of 12 bases. The CDR3 length is 14 residues. The CDR3 sequence: CASSFQGGSYEQYF. The CDR3 nucleotides are TGTGCCAGCAGCTTCCAGGGGGGCAGCTACGAGCAGTACTTC. Full variable domain (rest looked up from reference TRBV7-2 and TRBJ2-7): GAGVSQSPSNKVTEKGKDVELRCDPISGHTALYWYRQSLGQGLEFLIYFQGNSAPDKSGLPSDRFSAERTGGSVSTLTIQRTQQEDSAVYLCASSFQGGSYEQYFGPGTRLTVT.

The chain carries TRBV15 and TRBJ2-7; TRBD1 aligns across 7 bases. CDR3 size: 15 residues. Germline V CDR1 and CDR2: LNHNV, YYDKDF (reference sequence). J was trimmed by 5 bases and V by 0 bases; bases with no gene match: 7. Here the CDR3 reads CATSREAGGYHEQYF. For the CDR3, the DNA is TGTGCCACCAGCAGAGAGGCAGGGGGATATCACGAGCAGTACTTC.

The chain recombines TRBV27 with TRBJ2-1; 12 bases fit TRBD2. Germline V lookup: CDR1 MNHEY, CDR2 SMNVEV (reference sequence). The CDR3 contains 18 residues. The ends lost 5 bases at V and 1 base at J; junction bases unmatched: 9. CDR3 bases: TGTGCCAGCAGTAGGACTAGCGGGGTCCTAAGGTCCTACAATGAGCAGTTCTTC. Residues: CASSRTSGVLRSYNEQFF.

The V gene is TRBV9, the J gene TRBJ2-5; D is uncertain. V shed 0 bases and J shed 2 bases, with 14 bases lying between them. CDR3 length: 16 residues. Germline CDR1 SGDLS, CDR2 YYNGEE. The DNA for the CDR3 is TGTGCCAGCAGCGTAGGTGTAGGGTCTACGCAAGAGACCCAGTACTTC. Translating it yields CASSVGVGSTQETQYF. Using reference TRBV9 and TRBJ2-5 for the parts outside the CDR3, the full variable domain is DSGVTQTPKHLITATGQRVTLRCSPRSGDLSVYWYQQSLDQGLQFLIQYYNGEERAKGNILERFSAQQFPDLHSELNLSSLELGDSALYFCASSVGVGSTQETQYFGPGTRLLVL.